The 24 T cell receptor beta chains listed next were all sequenced from one sample in a study of blood T cell repertoires in COVID-19. Sequencing used immunoSEQ multiplex PCR; TCRdb keeps in-frame clones, though not all of them. The sample includes 100,000 to 150,000 clones, 60% to 80% of them seen just once. Sequenced sample: peripheral blood. The receptors derive from a man in his sixties with acute or convalescent COVID-19.

Here the CDR3 reads CASRKDRALDTGELFF. For the CDR3, the DNA is TGTGCCAGCAGGAAAGACAGGGCGTTGGACACCGGGGAGCTGTTTTTT. This rearrangement joins TRBV27 to TRBJ2-2, with TRBD1 identical over 7 bases. Trimming at V came to 6 bases and at J to 3 bases, leaving 10 bases not matched to a gene. The V gene's germline CDR1 is MNHEY and CDR2 SMNVEV (reference sequence). The length of the CDR3 is 16 residues.

The CDR3 nucleotides read TGTGCCAGCAGTCCTGGGGCGGCGAGGACCGGGGAGCTGTTTTTT. Amino acids: CASSPGAARTGELFF. The chain recombines TRBV14 with TRBJ2-2; TRBD1 might be the D (5 bases). V lost 6 bases to trimming and J lost 5 bases, with 16 bases between them. This CDR3 has 15 amino acids. The germline V gene has CDR1 SGHDN and CDR2 FVKESK.

This chain links TRBV7-2 with TRBJ2-1, with 8 bases aligning to TRBD2. Trimming at V came to 9 bases and at J to 2 bases, leaving 15 bases not matched to a gene. Germline assignment: CDR1 SGHTA and CDR2 FQGNSA. The CDR3 has 17 amino acids. The DNA of the CDR3 is TGTGCCAGTATCAACGACGGGGGGGCCCGGACCTACAATGAGCAGTTCTTC. This encodes CASINDGGARTYNEQFF. Looking up the rest from reference TRBV7-2 and TRBJ2-1 gives the full variable domain: GAGVSQSPSNKVTEKGKDVELRCDPISGHTALYWYRQSLGQGLEFLIYFQGNSAPDKSGLPSDRFSAERTGGSVSTLTIQRTQQEDSAVYLCASINDGGARTYNEQFFGPGTRLTVL.

The chain is built from TRBV30 and TRBJ1-2; the D gene is possibly TRBD1 (6 bases). Germline lookup yields CDR1 GTSNPN and CDR2 SVGIG (reference sequence). Trimming removed 1 base from V and 0 bases from J, with 15 bases in between. This CDR3 is built from 16 residues. The DNA for the CDR3 is TGTGCCTGGAGTGCTGGTGGGGGCCGAGCTAACTATGGCTACACCTTC. Its translation is CAWSAGGGRANYGYTF.

This clone was detected only a few times. The chain employs TRBV7-9 and TRBJ1-5; a possible D gene is TRBD1 (6 bases). V was shortened by 4 bases and J by 6 bases, with 16 bases between the two germline ends. The CDR3 is made up of 15 amino acids. The germline CDR1 and CDR2 sequences are SEHNR and FQNEAQ (reference sequence). The CDR3 loop reads CASSSDFGGGQPQHF. In nucleotides, the CDR3 is TGTGCCAGCAGCTCCGATTTTGGGGGCGGTCAGCCCCAGCATTTT.

The CDR3 coding sequence is TGTGCCAGCAGCGTGGCCCGGGGGGGCGGAGAGACCCAGTACTTC. This codes for CASSVARGGGETQYF. The chain recombines TRBV5-4 with TRBJ2-5; 8 nucleotides match TRBD2. This CDR3 has 15 amino acids. Germline V gene lookup returns CDR1 SGHNT and CDR2 YYREEE (reference sequence). V shed 4 bases and J 4 bases; nucleotides not matched to a gene: 9. Full variable domain (remainder filled in from reference TRBV5-4 and TRBJ2-5): ETGVTQSPTHLIKTRGQQVTLRCSSQSGHNTVSWYQQALGQGPQFIFQYYREEENGRGNFPPRFSGLQFPNYSSELNVNALELDDSALYLCASSVARGGGETQYFGPGTRLLVL.

Comments on this clone: Other DNA sequences of this sample code for an identical CDR3. V gene TRBV19 combines with J gene TRBJ2-5; D might be TRBD2 (6 bases). The V and J ends lost 3 bases and 4 bases respectively, with 12 bases between them. CDR3 length: 14 residues. From germline, CDR1 is LNHDA and CDR2 SQIVND (reference sequence). The CDR3 DNA reads as TGTGCCAGTAGTATCGGGGGTGTACGAGAGACCCAGTACTTC. It yields the protein CASSIGGVRETQYF.

This chain connects TRBV19 to TRBJ1-2; D is uncertain. This CDR3 region has 13 residues. V dropped 5 bases and J dropped 2 bases, with 9 bases sitting between them. CDR1 is LNHDA, CDR2 SQIVND, per germline (reference sequence). The CDR3 nucleotides are TGTGCCAGTAGTCAAACACGCAACTATGGCTACACCTTC. Its translation: CASSQTRNYGYTF.

Here the CDR3 reads CASSPEDSNSYGYTF. For the CDR3, the DNA is TGTGCCAGCTCACCGGAGGACAGCAATTCCTATGGCTACACCTTC. V and J are TRBV18 and TRBJ1-2; TRBD1 might be the D (6 bases). Germline V gives CDR1 KGHSH, CDR2 LQKENI. V was shortened by 3 bases and J by 4 bases, with 15 bases between the two germline ends. The length of the CDR3 is 15 residues.

The CDR3, as DNA: TGCGCCAGCAGCCTCAACACCGCTCCCTATGGCTACACCTTC. Translated, it gives CASSLNTAPYGYTF. The chain couples TRBV5-1 to TRBJ1-2; D is undetermined. Trimming took off 4 bases at V and 4 bases at J, with 14 bases between the two ends. There are 14 residues in the CDR3. Looked up from germline, CDR1 is SGHRS and CDR2 is YFSETQ.

The chain has TRBV9 and TRBJ1-4, with 8 bases matching TRBD1. The V segment lost 3 bases and the J segment 8 bases; nucleotides outside the gene matches: 9. CDR1 and CDR2 (germline): SGDLS, YYNGEE. The CDR3 extends over 15 amino acids. In nucleotides, the CDR3 is TGTGCCAGCAGCGCCTCGGTCGGGACAGGAGAAAAACTGTTTTTT. It codes for CASSASVGTGEKLFF.

This clone has just a few counts. The chain is built from TRBV7-9 and TRBJ1-2, with a possible D match to TRBD1 (6 bases). Deletions cut 5 bases from V and 7 bases from J, with 20 bases between. Germline V gene lookup returns CDR1 SEHNR and CDR2 FQNEAQ (reference sequence). There are 15 residues in the CDR3. CDR3 loop: CASSKGGSSRAGYTF. The CDR3 bases are TGTGCCAGCAGCAAGGGGGGGTCCTCCCGGGCTGGCTACACCTTC.

In DNA form, the CDR3 reads TGTGCTAGTGGTCCAGGGGGCAACCGGCAGTACTTC. Translation: CASGPGGNRQYF. The chain employs TRBV12-5 and TRBJ2-7; 8 positions agree with TRBD1. Germline CDR1 and CDR2: LGHNT and FRNRAP. The ends lost 5 bases at V and 9 bases at J; junction bases unmatched: 6. This CDR3 is 12 amino acids long.

The chain carries TRBV6-5 and TRBJ2-1, with D perhaps TRBD1 (6 bases). The CDR3 totals 15 residues. The germline gives CDR1 MNHEY, CDR2 SVGAGI. V was cut by 10 bases and J by 3 bases, with 19 bases left in between. CDR3 region: CATSLYRVSYNEQFF. The CDR3, as DNA: TGTGCCACCTCCCTTTACAGGGTGAGCTACAATGAGCAGTTCTTC.

This clone was counted a few times. The chain carries TRBV6-5 and TRBJ2-7, with TRBD2 matching over 11 bases. The germline V gene encodes CDR1 MNHEY and CDR2 SVGAGI. Trimming at V came to 6 bases and at J to 2 bases, leaving 6 bases not matched to a gene. The CDR3 is made up of 15 amino acids. The CDR3 coding sequence is TGTGCCAGCAGCCCACCGGGACTAGCGGCCTACGAGCAGTACTTC. It encodes CASSPPGLAAYEQYF.

This chain joins TRBV9 and TRBJ2-1; 8 bases are a match to TRBD2. This CDR3 is 16 amino acids long. The V gene's germline CDR1 is SGDLS and CDR2 YYNGEE. The trim removed 4 bases at V and 2 bases at J, leaving 8 bases unmatched. The CDR3 region has the DNA TGTGCCAGCAGCTCGGGGAGCGGGGGAGCCTACAATGAGCAGTTCTTC. It yields the protein CASSSGSGGAYNEQFF.

The J gene is TRBJ2-7, the V gene TRBV29-1; TRBD1 matches 7 bases. Germline trimming cut 1 base from V and 2 bases from J; bases unmatched to any gene: 8. Germline-derived CDR1 and CDR2 are SQVTM and ANQGSEA. There are 15 residues in the CDR3. CDR3 bases: TGCAGCGTTGAAGTCTTGGGGACAGAAACCTACGAGCAGTACTTC. It translates to CSVEVLGTETYEQYF.

This clone was seen more than once but under ten times. This sequence joins TRBV30 and TRBJ1-1, with 11 bases aligning to TRBD1. J gave up 5 bases and V 4 bases, and 6 bases lay outside the gene matches. Germline CDR1 is GTSNPN and CDR2 is SVGIG (reference sequence). The CDR3 covers 14 residues. CDR3 protein: CAWTGQGAKTEAFF. CDR3 nucleotides: TGTGCCTGGACTGGACAGGGGGCCAAGACTGAAGCTTTCTTT.

The gene calls are TRBV2 and TRBJ1-5; tentative D call: TRBD1 (6 bases). The CDR3 runs to 16 residues. Per the germline V gene, CDR1 is SNHLY and CDR2 is FYNNEI. The ends were cut back, 7 bases at V and 2 bases at J, with 18 bases in the middle. The CDR3 DNA reads as TGTGCCAGCAAACGAAGTACGGGGGGCGGCAATCAGCCCCAGCATTTT. This translates into CASKRSTGGGNQPQHF.

The rearrangement joins TRBV6-6 to TRBJ2-1, with TRBD2 matching over 12 bases. Trimming at V came to 9 bases and at J to 7 bases, leaving 7 bases not matched to a gene. The CDR3 runs to 14 residues. Germline V gives CDR1 MNHNY, CDR2 SVGAGI (reference sequence). The CDR3 loop is CASSLAGGGNEQFF. Here the CDR3 DNA reads TGTGCCAGTTCACTAGCGGGGGGCGGAAATGAGCAGTTCTTC.

The gene calls are TRBV5-1 and TRBJ1-2, with D possibly being TRBD1 (6 bases). Germline loops: CDR1 SGHRS, CDR2 YFSETQ. The length of the CDR3 is 12 residues. Trimming removed 4 bases from V and 8 bases from J, with 12 bases in between. CDR3 nucleotide sequence: TGCGCCAGCAGCCCGGACAGTCGAGGCTACACCTTC. Translated, it gives CASSPDSRGYTF.

The chain is built from TRBV6-2 or TRBV6-3 and TRBJ1-1; the match to TRBD1 covers 7 bases. The CDR3 is made up of 13 amino acids. Germline V lookup: CDR1 MNHEY, CDR2 SVGEGT. With 2 bases clipped from V and 6 bases from J, the junction kept 3 bases outside the gene matches. In DNA form, the CDR3 reads TGTGCCAGCAGTTACCGGGGGACAGCTGAAGCTTTCTTT. Protein: CASSYRGTAEAFF.

The V and J genes are TRBV3-1 (or the pseudogene TRBV3-2) and TRBJ2-2; 8 nucleotides align to TRBD2. CDR3 length: 15 residues. Germline assignment: CDR1 LGHDT and CDR2 YNNKEL (reference sequence). With V trimmed by 5 bases and J by 4 bases, 6 bases remained unmatched. The DNA of the CDR3 is TGTGCCAGCAGCAACCGGGGGGGCGGCACCGGGGAGCTGTTTTTT. It encodes CASSNRGGGTGELFF.

V is TRBV11-2 and J is TRBJ2-7, with 9 bases lining up with TRBD1. CDR3 length equals 15 residues. Looked up from germline, CDR1 is SGHAT and CDR2 is FQNNGV. The V gene end was trimmed by 2 bases and the J gene end by 5 bases; junction bases not matched to a gene: 7. DNA of the CDR3: TGTGCCAGCAGCTTAAGGGGACAGGGATGGAACGAGCAGTACTTC. Translation: CASSLRGQGWNEQYF.